A single sample gave rise to the 20 T cell receptor beta chains below, sequenced in a study of cytomegalovirus exposure and HLA in healthy donors. PCR primers comprised 60 Vbeta and 13 Jbeta primers. Assay: immunoSEQ multiplex PCR; the TCRdb copy retains only in-frame clones and omits some. The repertoire consists of 120,000 or so clones, with roughly three quarters occurring once and the leading ten covering under 13%. Material: PBMCs. The receptor set was obtained from a man aged 25-45 years in good health and CMV-seropositive.

V gene TRBV28 combines with J gene TRBJ1-1; perhaps TRBD1 as D (5 bases). V was pared by 3 bases and J by 5 bases, with 13 bases between. Germline V gene sequence: CDR1 MDHEN, CDR2 SYDVKM. CDR3 length: 14 residues. CDR3: CASSLVRAGTEAFF. The CDR3 bases are TGTGCCAGCAGTTTGGTCAGGGCGGGGACTGAAGCTTTCTTT.

The chain couples TRBV15 to TRBJ1-1; 8 bases are a match to TRBD1. Germline V CDR1 and CDR2: LNHNV, YYDKDF (reference sequence). The CDR3 is made up of 14 amino acids. The V gene end was trimmed by 3 bases and the J gene end by 10 bases; junction bases not matched to a gene: 10. CDR3 nucleotides: TGTGCCACCAGCAGTGGACAGGGTTACAATCGAGCTTTCTTT. Protein product: CATSSGQGYNRAFF.

The chain combines TRBV11-3 with TRBJ2-2; 7 nucleotides agree with TRBD2. V lost 5 bases to trimming and J lost 4 bases; unmatched junction nucleotides: 13. Germline CDR1 reads SGHNT; CDR2 reads YENEEA. The CDR3 totals 17 residues. In nucleotides, the CDR3 is TGTGCCAGCAGCCCGTTGGGGGGGACGGTGGGCACCGGGGAGCTGTTTTTT. Translation: CASSPLGGTVGTGELFF.

The rearrangement uses TRBV19 and TRBJ2-7; a possible D gene is TRBD2 (5 bases). Trimming shortened V by 0 bases and J by 6 bases, and 12 bases separated the two germline ends. The V gene's germline CDR1 is LNHDA and CDR2 SQIVND (reference sequence). The length of the CDR3 is 14 residues. As DNA, the CDR3 is TGTGCCAGTAGTATAGACAGAGGAGGATTCGAGCAGTACTTC. This encodes CASSIDRGGFEQYF.

The V and J genes are TRBV15 and TRBJ2-6; D perhaps matches TRBD1 (5 bases). CDR1 LNHNV and CDR2 YYDKDF come from the germline V gene (reference sequence). V gave up 0 bases and J gave up 2 bases, with 5 bases separating them. This CDR3 comprises 15 residues. CDR3 in DNA: TGTGCCACCAGCAGAGACAGGGCTGGGGCCAACGTCCTGACTTTC. Its protein product is CATSRDRAGANVLTF.

This clone has more than one count but fewer than ten. The chain has TRBV7-3 and TRBJ2-1, with 7 positions matching TRBD1. V lost 5 bases, J lost 3 bases, and 7 bases stayed unmatched. The CDR3 has 15 residues. CDR1 SGHTA and CDR2 FQGTGA come from the germline V gene. The CDR3 coding sequence is TGTGCCAGCAGCATAGAAGGGGGCGACTACAATGAGCAGTTCTTC. Its translation is CASSIEGGDYNEQFF.

Concerning this clone itself: One end of the junction varies from germline; a read error may be responsible. The J gene is TRBJ2-3, the V gene TRBV7-7, with TRBD2 identical over 11 bases. The CDR3 is 15 residues long. CDR1 SSHAT and CDR2 FNYEAQ come from the germline V gene (reference sequence). In DNA form, the CDR3 reads TGTGCTAGCAGCTTAGCGGGAGGGATTGGAGATACGCAGTATTTT. Protein: CASSLAGGIGDTQYF.

This rearrangement joins TRBV27 to TRBJ2-1; D is perhaps TRBD2 (5 bases). The CDR3 extends over 17 amino acids. The germline V gene has CDR1 MNHEY and CDR2 SMNVEV (reference sequence). Trimming removed 3 bases from V and 6 bases from J, with 21 bases in between. The CDR3 coding sequence is TGTGCCAGCAGTTTCGGAGCGGACCTGGTATTCGGCAATGAGCAGTTCTTC. Translating gives CASSFGADLVFGNEQFF.

Only a few counts were recorded for this clone. J is TRBJ2-2 and V is TRBV9; D not resolved. The CDR3 runs 14 residues. V lost 5 bases and J 4 bases, leaving 12 bases between the germline ends. Germline V CDR1 and CDR2: SGDLS, YYNGEE. The CDR3 nucleotides read TGTGCCAGCAGGCCCCAGTACCTCACCGGGGAGCTGTTTTTT. Residues: CASRPQYLTGELFF.

The DNA for the CDR3 is TGTGCCAGCACCATACTCCGGGCTAGCGGAAACACCGGGGAGCTGTTTTTT. Translated: CASTILRASGNTGELFF. The rearrangement links TRBV27 to TRBJ2-2; 7 bases align to TRBD2. After removal of 7 bases from V and 2 bases from J, the junction contained 13 bases not matched to a gene. CDR1 is MNHEY, CDR2 SMNVEV, per germline (reference sequence). This CDR3 has 17 residues.

As DNA, the CDR3 is TGTGCCAGCAGCTTAGGGTTAACAGACAGGGGTGATGAAAAACTGTTTTTT. Its translation is CASSLGLTDRGDEKLFF. The chain has TRBV7-9 and TRBJ1-4, with TRBD1 matching over 8 bases. V shed 1 base, J shed 6 bases, and the junction held 10 bases outside the gene matches. This CDR3 has 17 amino acids. CDR1 is SEHNR and CDR2 is FQNEAQ in the germline V gene (reference sequence).

This chain links TRBV5-5 with TRBJ2-4, with D possibly TRBD1 on 5 matching bases. Trimming stripped 3 bases from V and 7 bases from J, with 17 bases between. Germline V gene data show CDR1 as SGHKS and CDR2 as YYEKEE (reference sequence). CDR3 size: 15 residues. DNA of the CDR3: TGTGCCAGCAGCTCCCGCCCGGTTCCAGGGAACATTCAGTACTTC. Translated, it gives CASSSRPVPGNIQYF.

The chain joins TRBV7-9 to TRBJ2-3; TRBD2 agrees at 7 bases. Unmatched junction bases numbered 11, after V lost 5 bases and J lost 3 bases. CDR1 and CDR2 from the germline V gene are SEHNR and FQNEAQ (reference sequence). The CDR3 consists of 16 residues. Here the CDR3 reads CASSPVAARGTDTQYF. Written as DNA, the CDR3 is TGTGCCAGCAGCCCTGTGGCAGCGCGGGGGACAGATACGCAGTATTTT.

This chain's CDR3 is CSAPGLAGITDTQYF. CDR3 DNA: TGCAGCGCTCCGGGACTAGCGGGAATCACAGATACGCAGTATTTT. The V gene is TRBV29-1, the J gene TRBJ2-3; 13 bases are shared with TRBD2. CDR1 and CDR2 from the germline V gene are SQVTM and ANQGSEA. The CDR3 consists of 15 residues. V shed 7 bases and J 2 bases; nucleotides not matched to a gene: 6.

The gene calls are TRBV6-5 and TRBJ1-4; D not resolved. Germline V lookup: CDR1 MNHEY, CDR2 SVGAGI. The V gene lost 6 bases and the J gene lost 10 bases, with 12 bases spanning the gap. The CDR3 totals 12 residues. CDR3 in amino acids: CASSGPEGKLFF. The CDR3 region has the DNA TGTGCCAGCAGCGGACCGGAGGGAAAACTGTTTTTT.

This chain connects TRBV28 to TRBJ1-4; D is perhaps TRBD1 (6 bases). The CDR3 has 16 residues. V was trimmed by 4 bases and J by 2 bases, leaving 14 bases between them. In germline, CDR1 is MDHEN, CDR2 SYDVKM. This chain's CDR3 is CASSSPRGPTNEKLFF. The CDR3 DNA is TGTGCCAGCAGTTCACCGCGGGGGCCGACTAATGAAAAACTGTTTTTT.

The chain is built from TRBV6-5 and TRBJ1-2; 8 bases fit TRBD1. The CDR3 loop spans 15 amino acids. The germline V gene encodes CDR1 MNHEY and CDR2 SVGAGI. J was trimmed by 3 bases and V by 4 bases; bases with no gene match: 7. This chain's CDR3 is CASSFSPQGDYGYTF. The CDR3 coding sequence is TGTGCCAGCAGTTTCTCTCCACAGGGGGACTATGGCTACACCTTC.

This chain connects TRBV4-3 to TRBJ2-7; the D gene is possibly TRBD1 (6 bases). Trimming took 4 bases from V and 4 from J, leaving 20 bases between them. The CDR3 has 16 residues. The germline V gene has CDR1 LGHNA and CDR2 YSLEER. CDR3 DNA sequence: TGCGCCAGCAGCCCATATGGACAGCTTAAGGGGTACGAGCAGTACTTC. Translating gives CASSPYGQLKGYEQYF.

CDR3 coding DNA: TGTGCCAGCAGTTCAATGGACAGCTACTCCTACAATGAGCAGTTCTTC. It encodes CASSSMDSYSYNEQFF. The chain uses TRBV6-5 and TRBJ2-1; tentative D call: TRBD1 (6 bases). CDR1 MNHEY and CDR2 SVGAGI come from the germline V gene. This CDR3 spans 16 amino acids. The V gene lost 4 bases and the J gene lost 0 bases, with 13 bases spanning the gap.

The rearrangement links TRBV13 to TRBJ2-2; D is unclear. With 2 bases removed from V and 6 bases from J, the gap between germline ends came to 7 bases. CDR3 size: 13 residues. Germline CDR1 reads PRHDT; CDR2 reads FYEKMQ (reference sequence). CDR3 sequence: CASSLQGAGELFF. The CDR3 coding sequence is TGTGCCAGCAGCTTACAAGGAGCCGGGGAGCTGTTTTTT.